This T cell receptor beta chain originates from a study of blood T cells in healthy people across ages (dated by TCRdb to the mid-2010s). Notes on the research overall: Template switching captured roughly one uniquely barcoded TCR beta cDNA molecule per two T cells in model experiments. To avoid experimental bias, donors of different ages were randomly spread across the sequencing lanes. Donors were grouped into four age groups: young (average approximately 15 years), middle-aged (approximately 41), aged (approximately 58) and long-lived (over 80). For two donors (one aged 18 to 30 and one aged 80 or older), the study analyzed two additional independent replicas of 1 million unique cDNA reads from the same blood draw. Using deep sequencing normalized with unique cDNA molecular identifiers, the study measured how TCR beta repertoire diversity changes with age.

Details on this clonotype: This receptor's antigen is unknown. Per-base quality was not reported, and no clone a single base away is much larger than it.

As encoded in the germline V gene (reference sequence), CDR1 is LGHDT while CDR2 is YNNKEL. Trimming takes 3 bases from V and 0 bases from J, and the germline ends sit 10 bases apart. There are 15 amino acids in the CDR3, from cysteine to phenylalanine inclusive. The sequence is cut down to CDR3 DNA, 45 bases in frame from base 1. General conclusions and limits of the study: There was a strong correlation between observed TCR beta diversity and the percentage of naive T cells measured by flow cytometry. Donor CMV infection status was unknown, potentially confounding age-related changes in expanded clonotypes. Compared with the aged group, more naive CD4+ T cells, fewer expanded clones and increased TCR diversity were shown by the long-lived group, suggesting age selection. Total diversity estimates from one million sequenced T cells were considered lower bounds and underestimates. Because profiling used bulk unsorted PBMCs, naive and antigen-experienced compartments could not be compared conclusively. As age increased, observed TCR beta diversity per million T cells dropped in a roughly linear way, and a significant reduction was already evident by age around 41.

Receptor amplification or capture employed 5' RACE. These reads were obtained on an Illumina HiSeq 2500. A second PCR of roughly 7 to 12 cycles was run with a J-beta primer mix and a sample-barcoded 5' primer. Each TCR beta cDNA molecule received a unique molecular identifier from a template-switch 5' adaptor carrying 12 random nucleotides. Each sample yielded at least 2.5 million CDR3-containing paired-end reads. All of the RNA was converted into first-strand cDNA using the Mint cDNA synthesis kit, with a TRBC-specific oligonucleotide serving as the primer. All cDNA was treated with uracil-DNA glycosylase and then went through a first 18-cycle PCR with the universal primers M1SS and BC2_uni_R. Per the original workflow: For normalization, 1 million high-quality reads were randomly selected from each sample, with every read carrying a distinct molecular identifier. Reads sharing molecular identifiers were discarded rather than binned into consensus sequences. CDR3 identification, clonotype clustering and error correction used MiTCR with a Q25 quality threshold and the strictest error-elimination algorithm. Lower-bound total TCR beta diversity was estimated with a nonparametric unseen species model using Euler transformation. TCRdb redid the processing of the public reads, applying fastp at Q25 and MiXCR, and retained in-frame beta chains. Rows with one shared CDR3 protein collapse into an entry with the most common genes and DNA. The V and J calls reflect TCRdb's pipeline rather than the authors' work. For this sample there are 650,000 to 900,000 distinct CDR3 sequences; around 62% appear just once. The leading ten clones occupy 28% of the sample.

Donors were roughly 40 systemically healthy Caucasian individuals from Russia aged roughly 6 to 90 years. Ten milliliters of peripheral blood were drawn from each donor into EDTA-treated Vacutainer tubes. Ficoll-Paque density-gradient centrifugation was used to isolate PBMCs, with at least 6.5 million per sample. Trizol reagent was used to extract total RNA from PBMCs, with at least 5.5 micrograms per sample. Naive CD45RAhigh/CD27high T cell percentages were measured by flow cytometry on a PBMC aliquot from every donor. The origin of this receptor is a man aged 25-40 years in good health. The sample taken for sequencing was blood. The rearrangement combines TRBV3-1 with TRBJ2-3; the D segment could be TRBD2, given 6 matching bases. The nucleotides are TGTGCCAGCAGCCAGAATGGGGGGAGCACAGATACGCAGTATTTT. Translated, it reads CASSQNGGSTDTQYF.